This T cell receptor (beta chain) was observed in a study of control samples from healthy donors and cancer patients. Per the germline V gene, CDR1 is SGHTA and CDR2 is FQGNSA. The CDR3 has 15 amino acids. Trimming shortened V by 2 bases and J by 4 bases, and 14 bases separated the two germline ends. Profiling relied on immunoSEQ multiplex PCR, and the TCRdb table lists in-frame clones only, not all of them. The profile covers 390,000 or so clones, with 80% to 95% appearing a single time and around 6.4% taken by the ten largest. The sample holds one count of this clone. This sequence originates from a man aged 35-49 years with head and neck cancer. V and J are TRBV7-2 and TRBJ1-2; D may be TRBD1 (5 bases). Sample: PBMCs. CDR3 region: CASSLRDPIRYGYTF. CDR3 coding DNA: TGTGCCAGCAGCTTAAGGGACCCAATCCGCTATGGCTACACCTTC. The complete variable domain, with remaining parts taken from reference TRBV7-2 and TRBJ1-2, reads GAGVSQSPSNKVTEKGKDVELRCDPISGHTALYWYRQSLGQGLEFLIYFQGNSAPDKSGLPSDRFSAERTGGSVSTLTIQRTQQEDSAVYLCASSLRDPIRYGYTFGSGTRLTVV.